Shown below are 21 T cell receptor beta chains from a single sample sequenced in a study of CD8+CD57+ T cells in acquired aplastic anemia. Genomic DNA, serving as template, underwent TCR beta VDJ and CDR3 profiling. TCRdb reprocessed the reads via MiXCR and lists one record per CDR3 protein. The data contain about 95,000 distinct CDR3 sequences, less than 75% of them singletons. Flow cytometry had shown expanded CD8+CD57+ cells in the patients chosen for sequencing. What was sequenced was sorted CD4+, CD8+, or CD8+CD57+ T cells (not recorded which) from PBMCs. These receptors originate from a human donor with aplastic anemia.

This clonotype occurred many times. This chain links TRBV4-2 with TRBJ1-1; D ambiguous. The germline CDR1 and CDR2 sequences are LGHNA and YNFKEQ. Trimming took off 5 bases at V and 0 bases at J, with 7 bases between the two ends. CDR3 length equals 13 residues. This chain's CDR3 is CASSATVNTEAFF. In DNA form, the CDR3 reads TGTGCCAGCAGCGCAACAGTGAACACTGAAGCTTTCTTT.

Here the CDR3 reads CASSRDRAYEQYF. The CDR3 bases are TGTGCCAGCAGCCGGGACAGGGCCTACGAGCAGTACTTC. The chain is built from TRBV5-4 and TRBJ2-7; 9 positions match TRBD1. The CDR3 runs to 13 residues. The V and J ends lost 4 bases and 2 bases, in that order; junction bases with no gene match: 1. The germline gives CDR1 SGHNT, CDR2 YYREEE (reference sequence).

This rearrangement joins TRBV5-6 to TRBJ2-7; tentatively, D is TRBD1 or TRBD2 (5 bases each). CDR3 length: 13 residues. Looked up from germline, CDR1 is SGHDT and CDR2 is YYEEEE. Deletions cut 3 bases from V and 5 bases from J, with 12 bases between. This CDR3 reads CASSYRDVNEQYF. DNA of the CDR3: TGTGCCAGCAGCTACCGGGACGTCAACGAGCAGTACTTC. Variable domain in full (rest from reference TRBV5-6 and TRBJ2-7): DAGVTQSPTHLIKTRGQQVTLRCSPKSGHDTVSWYQQALGQGPQFIFQYYEEEERQRGNFPDRFSGHQFPNYSSELNVNALLLGDSALYLCASSYRDVNEQYFGPGTRLTVT.

The chain uses TRBV15 and TRBJ2-2, with TRBD1 as a possible D gene (6 bases). Germline loops: CDR1 LNHNV, CDR2 YYDKDF (reference sequence). Trimming pared 5 bases from V and 9 bases from J, leaving 16 bases between. CDR3 size: 14 residues. CDR3 loop: CATSDRTAQRELFF. The CDR3, as DNA: TGTGCCACCAGCGATAGGACAGCCCAAAGGGAGCTGTTTTTT.

J is TRBJ2-1 and V is TRBV5-8, with unresolved D. The CDR3 runs to 13 residues. The germline CDR1 and CDR2 sequences are SGHTS and YDEGEE. Trimming cost V 4 bases and J 9 bases, with 14 bases left between them. CDR3 nucleotides: TGTGCCAGCAGCGCAGATCCAGTAAGTGAGCAGTTCTTC. This codes for CASSADPVSEQFF. Full variable domain (missing parts from reference TRBV5-8 and TRBJ2-1): EAGVTQSPTHLIKTRGQQATLRCSPISGHTSVYWYQQALGLGLQFLLWYDEGEERNRGNFPPRFSGRQFPNYSSELNVNALELEDSALYLCASSADPVSEQFFGPGTRLTVL.

With respect to this clonotype: The junction shows a germline mismatch at one end, possibly a read error. The chain links TRBV7-6 to TRBJ2-2; tentative D call: TRBD1 (6 bases). This CDR3 contains 15 residues. Germline CDR1 SGHVS, CDR2 FNYEAQ. CDR3 sequence: CASSLGQTNTGELFF. CDR3 coding DNA: TGTGCTAGCAGCTTAGGACAGACAAACACCGGGGAGCTGTTTTTT.

The gene calls are TRBV19 and TRBJ2-7; a possible D gene is TRBD2 (5 bases). CDR1 and CDR2 (germline): LNHDA, SQIVND (reference sequence). V dropped 1 base and J dropped 5 bases, with 21 bases sitting between them. The CDR3 consists of 17 residues. The CDR3 reads CASSIGASLAGRDEQYF. Here the CDR3 DNA reads TGTGCCAGTAGTATAGGGGCTAGCCTTGCCGGCCGGGACGAGCAGTACTTC.

CDR3 in DNA: TGTGCCAGCAGCTTGCGGGGTGGCTACACCTTC. This gives the protein CASSLRGGYTF. V gene TRBV7-9 combines with J gene TRBJ1-2; D gene ambiguous. CDR3 length: 11 residues. In germline, CDR1 is SEHNR, CDR2 FQNEAQ (reference sequence). Trimming took 3 bases from V and 7 from J, leaving 6 bases between them.

The chain recombines TRBV10-2 with TRBJ2-2; the D gene is possibly TRBD1 (6 bases). With 2 bases removed from V and 1 base from J, the gap between germline ends came to 8 bases. This CDR3 is built from 15 residues. Germline CDR1 is WSHSY and CDR2 is SAAADI. The CDR3 region is CASSETGRNTGELFF. Here the CDR3 DNA reads TGCGCCAGCAGTGAGACAGGGCGGAACACCGGGGAGCTGTTTTTT.

This clonotype was detected ten times or more. This could be a read error, since a much larger clone is one nucleotide away. The chain carries TRBV6-4 and TRBJ2-1, with D possibly matching TRBD1 (6 bases). Germline V CDR1 and CDR2: MRHNA, SNTAGT. The CDR3 length is 13 residues. CDR3 region: CASSGDDRNEQLF. The DNA of the CDR3 is TGTGCCAGCAGCGGGGACGACAGGAATGAGCAGCTCTTC.

The V and J genes are TRBV6-1 and TRBJ1-6; unclear D gene. The CDR3 sequence is 15 residues long. Germline V gene data show CDR1 as MNHNS and CDR2 as SASEGT. With 5 bases removed from V and 7 bases from J, the gap between germline ends came to 15 bases. The DNA for the CDR3 is TGTGCCAGCAGTCTAGGAGGTTCGACGAATTCACCCCTCCACTTT. Translation: CASSLGGSTNSPLHF.

The chain is built from TRBV7-2 and TRBJ1-5; no firm D call. The V end lost 5 bases, the J end lost 3 bases, and 11 bases lay between the germline ends. The CDR3 has 14 residues. Germline-derived CDR1 and CDR2 are SGHTA and FQGNSA. CDR3 protein: CASSPGRVNQPQHF. CDR3 DNA: TGTGCCAGCAGCCCTGGACGAGTCAATCAGCCCCAGCATTTT.

The genes are TRBV7-8 and TRBJ1-3; D gene ambiguous. This CDR3 comprises 14 residues. V lost 4 bases, J lost 6 bases, and 13 bases lay in between. CDR1 and CDR2 (germline): SGHVS, FQNEAQ. Written as DNA, the CDR3 is TGTGCCAGCAGCTCACTGAACTATGTAAACACCATATATTTT. Its translation: CASSSLNYVNTIYF.

The rearrangement uses TRBV19 and TRBJ1-2; tentative D call: TRBD1 (5 bases). CDR1 is LNHDA and CDR2 is SQIVND in the germline V gene (reference sequence). This CDR3 comprises 14 residues. The V and J ends lost 6 bases and 8 bases respectively, with 19 bases between them. The CDR3 DNA is TGTGCCAGTAGGACTACGTTCGGGGCAGGAGGCTACACCTTC. This translates into CASRTTFGAGGYTF.

This chain uses TRBV7-9 with TRBJ1-3; 9 bases are shared with TRBD1. Germline loops: CDR1 SEHNR, CDR2 FQNEAQ (reference sequence). The CDR3 has 15 residues. Losses at the gene ends were 5 bases for V and 5 bases for J; bases not matched to a gene: 7. In nucleotides, the CDR3 is TGTGCCAGCAGCCCTCCGGGACAGGGAAGAAACACCATATATTTT. Its protein product is CASSPPGQGRNTIYF.

The chain carries TRBV5-4 and TRBJ2-5, with D perhaps matching TRBD2 (5 bases). V lost 4 bases and J lost 4, with 17 bases in between. CDR3 length: 15 amino acids. In germline, CDR1 is SGHNT, CDR2 YYREEE (reference sequence). The CDR3 region is CASSGRVTGIETQYF. The CDR3 DNA follows: TGTGCCAGCAGCGGGCGGGTGACGGGTATAGAGACCCAGTACTTC.

The chain is built from TRBV15 and TRBJ2-7; D gene ambiguous. V lost 0 bases to trimming and J lost 8 bases, with 8 bases between them. The germline CDR1 and CDR2 sequences are LNHNV and YYDKDF (reference sequence). This CDR3 comprises 12 residues. In nucleotides, the CDR3 is TGTGCCACCAGCAGAGATTCGGTAAAGCAGTACTTC. This encodes CATSRDSVKQYF.

Of note for this clonotype: At one of its ends the junction is not consistent with the germline gene, which may arise from a read error. The chain joins TRBV15 to TRBJ2-3, with 10 positions matching TRBD2. This CDR3 has 15 amino acids. Germline V lookup: CDR1 LNHNV, CDR2 YYDKDF (reference sequence). This CDR3 reads CATSSSGGATVTQYF. The CDR3 nucleotides are TGTGCCACCAGCAGCAGCGGGGGGGCCACAGTTACGCAGTATTTT.

J is TRBJ2-5 and V is TRBV4-2; 8 nucleotides match TRBD2. Germline lookup yields CDR1 LGHNA and CDR2 YNFKEQ. V shed 1 base, J shed 5 bases, and the junction held 3 bases outside the gene matches. CDR3 length equals 14 residues. The CDR3 loop is CASSQVGGVETQYF. DNA for the CDR3: TGTGCCAGCAGCCAAGTCGGGGGGGTGGAGACCCAGTACTTC.

This clonotype was seen more than once but under ten times. This sequence joins TRBV9 and TRBJ1-2, with D possibly TRBD1 on 5 matching bases. The CDR3 totals 13 residues. The germline V and J ends were trimmed by 3 bases and 9 bases, with 15 bases remaining between them. Germline CDR1 and CDR2: SGDLS and YYNGEE. The CDR3 loop is CASSAAGGNSYTF. CDR3 DNA: TGTGCCAGCAGCGCCGCCGGGGGGAATAGCTACACCTTC.

This chain uses TRBV10-3 with TRBJ1-1; D possibly corresponds to TRBD1 (5 bases). The CDR3 is made up of 13 amino acids. Germline-derived CDR1 and CDR2 are ENHRY and SYGVKD. V shed 4 bases and J shed 4 bases, with 10 bases lying between them. The CDR3 loop reads CAISVGGRTEAFF. DNA of the CDR3: TGTGCCATCAGTGTCGGGGGACGCACTGAAGCTTTCTTT.